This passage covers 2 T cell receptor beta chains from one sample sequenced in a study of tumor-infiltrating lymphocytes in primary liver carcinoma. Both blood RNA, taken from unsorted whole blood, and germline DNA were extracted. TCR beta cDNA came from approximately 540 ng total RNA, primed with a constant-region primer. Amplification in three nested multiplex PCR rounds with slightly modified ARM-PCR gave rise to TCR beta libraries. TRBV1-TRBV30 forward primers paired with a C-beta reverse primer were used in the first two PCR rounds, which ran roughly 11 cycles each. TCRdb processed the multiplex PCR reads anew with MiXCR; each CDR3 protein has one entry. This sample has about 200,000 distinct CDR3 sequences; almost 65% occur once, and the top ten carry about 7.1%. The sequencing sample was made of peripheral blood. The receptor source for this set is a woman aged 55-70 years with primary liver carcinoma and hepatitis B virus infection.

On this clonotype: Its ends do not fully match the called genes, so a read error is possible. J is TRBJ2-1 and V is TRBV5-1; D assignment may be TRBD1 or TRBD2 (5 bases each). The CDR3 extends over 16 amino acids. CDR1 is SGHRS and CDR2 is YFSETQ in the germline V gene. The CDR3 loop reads CASRPPGLGWGNGQFF. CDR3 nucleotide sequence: TGCGCCAGCAGGCCTCCCGGACTGGGTTGGGGCAATGGGCAGTTCTTC. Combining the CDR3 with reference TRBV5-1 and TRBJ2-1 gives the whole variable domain KAGVTQTPRYLIKTRGQQVTLSCSPISGHRSVSWYQQTPGQGLQFLFEYFSETQRNKGNFPGRFSGRQFSNSRSEMNVSTLELGDSALYLCASRPPGLGWGNGQFFGPGTRLTVL.

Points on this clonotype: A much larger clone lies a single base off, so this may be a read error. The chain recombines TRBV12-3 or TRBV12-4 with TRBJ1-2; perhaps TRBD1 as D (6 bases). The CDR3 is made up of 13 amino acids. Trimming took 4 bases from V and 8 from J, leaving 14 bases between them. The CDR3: CASSYGGPGGYTF. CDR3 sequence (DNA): TGTGCCAGCAGTTATGGGGGGCCGGGAGGCTACACCTTC.